This T cell receptor (beta chain) was profiled in a study of Tregs in tolerant kidney transplant recipients. On the study more broadly: Mixed chimerism was transient after nonmyeloablative marrow transplants from related graft donors. Regarding the study as a whole: The small number of patients limits these findings pending further validation. Biological reproducibility was not directly addressed, but technical replication error appeared minimal.

On this clone itself: Its specificity is not known.

CDR1 MNHNS and CDR2 SASEGT come from the germline V gene. CDR3 size: 15 residues. V lost 4 bases to trimming and J lost 5 bases, with 18 bases between them. The data were produced by immunoSEQ multiplex PCR, yet TCRdb's version contains in-frame clones alone and is incomplete. The table shows tens of thousands of clones, with nearly 98% occurring only once. Thawed PBMCs were FACS-sorted into unstimulated CD4+CD25+CD127- regulatory T cells, CD4+CD25- non-regulatory cells, CD4 and CD8 cells. The material sequenced was CD4+ T cells from blood, taken before the transplant. The rearrangement joins TRBV6-1 to TRBJ2-7, with D possibly being TRBD1 (6 bases). The source is a human donor who received a combined kidney and bone marrow transplant. The CDR3 DNA reads as TGTGCCAGCAGTGGCTCCACAACAGGGAACCACGAGCAGTACTTC. Translation: CASSGSTTGNHEQYF.